This is a list of T cell receptor beta chains from one sample in a study of shared clonotypes between healthy human individuals. Only in-frame clones appear in the TCRdb table, and some are missing; sequencing was by immunoSEQ multiplex PCR. The table shows a few million clones, with 90% to 95% occurring only once. Sequencing was done on a sample of naive CD4+ T cells sorted from blood. These receptors were obtained from a man between 18 and 35 years old in good health. CDR3s include the opening cysteine and the closing phenylalanine or tryptophan. The order of the fields is J gene, V gene, clone size, D gene, CDR3 protein, CDR3 DNA. A D gene is named only where the DNA matches it firmly. Part of the rows lack a size; the others show once, few, many or a class for expanded clones.

>TRBJ2-3|TRBV5-1|NA|TRBD2
CASSLKGGGRSNRADTQYF
TGCGCCAGCAGCCTAAAGGGGGGCGGGAGGAGCAATCGGGCAGATACGCAGTATTTT
>TRBJ1-5|TRBV10-3|NA|NA
CAISMKGGDSNQPQHF
TGTGCCATCAGTATGAAGGGGGGAGATAGCAATCAGCCCCAGCATTTT
>TRBJ1-6|TRBV6-1|once|NA
CASSEEQGYNSPLHF
TGTGCCAGCAGTGAAGAACAGGGCTACAATTCACCCCTCCACTTT
>TRBJ1-2|TRBV5-1|few|NA
CASSLDRDYGYTF
TGCGCCAGCAGCTTGGACAGGGACTATGGCTACACCTTC
>TRBJ2-1|TRBV5-1|NA|NA
CASSLFSDSSNEQFF
TGCGCCAGCAGCTTGTTTTCGGACAGCTCGAATGAGCAGTTCTTC
>TRBJ2-1|TRBV18|NA|NA
CASSPARVLDNEQFF
TGTGCCAGCTCACCAGCGAGGGTTCTGGACAATGAGCAGTTCTTC
>TRBJ2-7|TRBV7-2|NA|TRBD2
CASSPGLLLYEQYF
TGTGCCAGCAGCCCGGGACTATTGCTCTACGAGCAGTACTTC
>TRBJ1-6|TRBV7-2|NA|NA
CASSQAGIYNSPLHF
TGTGCCAGCAGCCAGGCGGGGATCTATAATTCACCCCTCCACTTT
>TRBJ1-2|TRBV20-1|NA|NA
CSAGISGYTF
TGCAGTGCCGGGATTTCGGGCTACACCTTC
>TRBJ1-5|TRBV7-2|NA|NA
CASSLGGGQSQPQHF
TGTGCCAGCAGCTTAGGCGGAGGACAGTCACAGCCCCAGCATTTT
>TRBJ2-2|TRBV21-1|NA|NA
CASSPVWVQGNNTGELFF
TGTGCCAGCAGCCCTGTATGGGTACAGGGAAATAACACCGGGGAGCTGTTTTTT
>TRBJ2-1|TRBV6-4|NA|NA
CASSDSFKSSYNEQFF
TGTGCCAGCAGTGACTCCTTTAAATCATCGTACAATGAGCAGTTCTTC
>TRBJ1-1|TRBV5-1|once|NA
CASAPPGKTNTEAFF
TGCGCCAGCGCCCCGCCCGGGAAAACGAACACTGAAGCTTTCTTT
>TRBJ2-5|TRBV19|NA|NA
CASSTQGRETQYF
TGTGCCAGTAGTACACAGGGAAGAGAGACCCAGTACTTC
>TRBJ2-5|TRBV5-1|NA|NA
CASSETAGLEETQYF
TGCGCCAGCAGCGAGACCGCGGGCTTGGAAGAGACCCAGTACTTC
>TRBJ1-3|TRBV2|NA|NA
CASRGGVFSGNTIYF
TGTGCCAGCAGGGGAGGTGTATTCTCTGGAAACACCATATATTTT
>TRBJ1-1|TRBV10-2|few|NA
CASSEWGYTEAFF
TGCGCCAGCAGTGAGTGGGGGTACACTGAAGCTTTCTTT
>TRBJ2-1|TRBV11-3|once|TRBD2
CASSPRTSGRGNEQFF
TGTGCCAGCAGCCCCAGGACTAGCGGGAGGGGCAATGAGCAGTTCTTC
>TRBJ2-2|TRBV5-1|NA|TRBD1
CASSQGQGELFF
TGCGCCAGCAGCCAAGGACAGGGTGAGCTGTTTTTT
>TRBJ1-4|TRBV13|NA|TRBD1
CASSLDREHEKLFF
TGTGCCAGCAGCTTGGACAGGGAACATGAAAAACTGTTTTTT
>TRBJ1-2|TRBV6-6|NA|NA
CASSPRDGANYGYTF
TGTGCCAGCAGCCCCAGGGACGGAGCTAACTATGGCTACACCTTC
>TRBJ1-1|TRBV5-1|NA|TRBD1
CASSLSGTASEAFF
TGCGCCAGCAGCTTATCAGGGACAGCGTCTGAAGCTTTCTTT
>TRBJ2-5|TRBV30|NA|NA
CAWSVRHSQETQYF
TGTGCCTGGAGTGTACGCCACAGCCAAGAGACCCAGTACTTC
>TRBJ2-2|TRBV5-1|NA|TRBD1
CASRTHQGAGELFF
TGCGCCAGCAGAACACACCAGGGGGCCGGGGAGCTGTTTTTT
>TRBJ2-1|TRBV18|NA|NA
CASSVLISGTSYNEQFF
TGTGCCAGCTCAGTCCTGATCTCGGGGACTTCCTACAATGAGCAGTTCTTC
>TRBJ1-2|TRBV6-6|NA|TRBD1
CASSYMAQGNYGYTF
TGTGCCAGCAGTTACATGGCACAGGGGAACTATGGCTACACCTTC
>TRBJ1-5|TRBV7-2|NA|NA
CASSLAPQGCNQPQHF
TGTGCCAGCAGCTTAGCTCCACAGGGTTGTAATCAGCCCCAGCATTTT
>TRBJ2-1|TRBV6-1|NA|NA
CASRTGYSYNEQFF
TGTGCCAGCCGTACGGGGTATTCCTACAATGAGCAGTTCTTC
>TRBJ2-6|TRBV4-1|once|TRBD1
CASSRIDRGFSGANVLTF
TGCGCCAGCAGCCGAATAGACAGGGGGTTCTCTGGGGCCAACGTCCTGACTTTC
>TRBJ2-3|TRBV6-1|NA|NA
CASGGATDTQYF
TGTGCCAGCGGGGGGGCGACAGATACGCAGTATTTT
>TRBJ2-7|TRBV10-1|once|TRBD1
CASSVDRGLEQYF
TGCGCCAGCAGTGTAGACAGGGGGCTCGAGCAGTACTTC